The clone carrying this TCR beta chain was seen many times. Its antigen is not known. Each CDR3 protein is one row after TCRdb ran MiXCR on the RACE reads. The sample carries fewer than 350,000 distinct CDR3 sequences, 7.7% recorded once. The sample originates from a study of human T cells and chemical hapten exposure. Study background: Upper-back patch tests with 0.01% DPC were read at 6 days. Broader study findings: Versus controls, significantly more large CDR3 similarity clusters arose from expanded TCRs. No alteration of TCRs above 1 in 1000 frequency was seen with DPC sensitization.

V lost 8 bases to trimming and J lost 0 bases; unmatched junction nucleotides: 0. The CDR3 runs 13 residues. Germline V gives CDR1 SGHTA, CDR2 FQGNSA. As to time point: pre-sensitization, week 0. Stated treatment: therapeutic diphenylcyclopropenone sensitization with weekly scalp DPC. At every patch-test visit, blood was drawn before the patch test was applied. The rearrangement uses TRBV7-2 and TRBJ1-4, with 7 bases aligning to TRBD1. This receptor was identified in a man younger than 35 with alopecia areata. Some clones in this sample may be carry-over from other donors' samples. Sample: whole blood, taken in connection with sensitization to the hapten diphenylcyclopropenone (DPC). Here the CDR3 reads CASGTATNEKLFF. CDR3 DNA: TGTGCCAGCGGGACAGCAACTAATGAAAAACTGTTTTTT.